The entry below describes one T cell receptor beta chain. Other DNA variants within this sample encode the same CDR3. The data originate from a study of blood T cell repertoires in COVID-19. In the study overall: Sites across the United States, Italy and Spain contributed samples from acute and convalescent COVID-19. Sample material is recorded as cDNA or gDNA derived from T cells, B-cell-depleted T cells, or PBMCs.

V was pared by 3 bases and J by 8 bases, with 13 bases between. The CDR3 runs to 13 residues. In terms of age and location, participants ranged from roughly 18 to 95 years and lived in 24 US areas. In the authors' methods: The authors estimated nucleated cell counts from reference gene primer amplification. Profiling relied on immunoSEQ multiplex PCR, and the TCRdb table lists in-frame clones only, not all of them. V, J and clone size are those of that table, while D and trimming were read from the DNA. The sample contains around 230,000 clones, 88% of which appear only once. The rearrangement uses TRBV12-3 or TRBV12-4 and TRBJ1-2, with D tentatively TRBD1 (5 bases). The receptor was isolated from a woman aged 40 to 50 with acute COVID-19. The sample was PBMCs or T cells enriched from blood (not recorded which). This chain's CDR3 is CASSLGQGSGYTF. In DNA, the CDR3 is TGTGCCAGCAGTTTGGGCCAGGGATCCGGCTACACCTTC.